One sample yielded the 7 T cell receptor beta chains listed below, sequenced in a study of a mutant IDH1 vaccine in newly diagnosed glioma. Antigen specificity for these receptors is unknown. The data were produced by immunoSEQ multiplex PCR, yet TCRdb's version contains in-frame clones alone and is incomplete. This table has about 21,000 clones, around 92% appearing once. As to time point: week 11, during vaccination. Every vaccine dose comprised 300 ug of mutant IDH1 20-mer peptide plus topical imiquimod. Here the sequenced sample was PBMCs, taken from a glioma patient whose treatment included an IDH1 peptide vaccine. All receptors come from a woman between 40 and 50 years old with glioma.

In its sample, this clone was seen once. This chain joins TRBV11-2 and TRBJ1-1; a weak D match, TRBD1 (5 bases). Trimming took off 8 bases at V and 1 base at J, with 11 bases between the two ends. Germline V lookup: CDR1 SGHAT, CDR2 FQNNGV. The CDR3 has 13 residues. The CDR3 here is CASGQHTNTEAFF. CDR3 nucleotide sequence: TGTGCCAGCGGACAACATACGAACACTGAAGCTTTCTTT.

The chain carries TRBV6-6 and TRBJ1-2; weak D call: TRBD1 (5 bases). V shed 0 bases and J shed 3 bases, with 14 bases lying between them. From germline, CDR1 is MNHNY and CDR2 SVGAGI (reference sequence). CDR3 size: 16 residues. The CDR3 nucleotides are TGTGCCAGCAGTTACTCGATAGGCAGGGACGACTATGGCTACACCTTC. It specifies CASSYSIGRDDYGYTF.

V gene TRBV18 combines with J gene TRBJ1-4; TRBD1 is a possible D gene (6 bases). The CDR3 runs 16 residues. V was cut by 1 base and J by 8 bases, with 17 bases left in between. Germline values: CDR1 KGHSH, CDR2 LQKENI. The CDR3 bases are TGTGCCAGCTCACCACTCTCCGGGACGGGGGGCGAAAAACTGTTTTTT. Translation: CASSPLSGTGGEKLFF.

The CDR3: CASSQQRNTEAFF. The CDR3 bases are TGTGCCAGCAGCCAACAGAGGAACACTGAAGCTTTCTTT. The chain links TRBV7-2 to TRBJ1-1, with no clear D. The germline V gene has CDR1 SGHTA and CDR2 FQGNSA. V lost 5 bases and J lost 1, with 8 bases in between. The CDR3 totals 13 residues.

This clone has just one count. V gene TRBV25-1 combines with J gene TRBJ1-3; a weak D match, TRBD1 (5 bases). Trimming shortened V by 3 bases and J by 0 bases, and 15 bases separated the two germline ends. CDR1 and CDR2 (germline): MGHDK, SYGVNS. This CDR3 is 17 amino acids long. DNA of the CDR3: TGTGCCAGCAGTGACTCACCCGGGACGGTCTCTGGAAACACCATATATTTT. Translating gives CASSDSPGTVSGNTIYF.

The CDR3 bases are TGCGCCAGCAGCTTGAATGTCCCGGGACAGGGTCGATCCGAAAAACTGTTTTTT. Residues: CASSLNVPGQGRSEKLFF. The chain couples TRBV5-1 to TRBJ1-4, with 9 bases matching TRBD1. Germline values: CDR1 SGHRS, CDR2 YFSETQ. With 1 base clipped from V and 8 bases from J, the junction kept 15 bases outside the gene matches. The CDR3 spans 18 residues. The full variable domain, rest sourced from reference TRBV5-1 and TRBJ1-4, is KAGVTQTPRYLIKTRGQQVTLSCSPISGHRSVSWYQQTPGQGLQFLFEYFSETQRNKGNFPGRFSGRQFSNSRSEMNVSTLELGDSALYLCASSLNVPGQGRSEKLFFGSGTQLSVL.

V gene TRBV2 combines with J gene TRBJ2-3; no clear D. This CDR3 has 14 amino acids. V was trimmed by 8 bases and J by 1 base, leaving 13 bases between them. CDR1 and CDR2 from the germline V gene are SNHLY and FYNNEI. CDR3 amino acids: CASSEEARTDTQYF. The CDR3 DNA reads TGTGCCAGCTCTGAGGAAGCCCGCACAGATACGCAGTATTTT.